This TCR beta chain was sequenced in a study of shared clonotypes between healthy human individuals. Study-wide results and limits: Larger richness was generally estimated for naive than memory subsets.

Naivety among CD8 cells was defined by CD45RO negativity and positive CCR7 selection, thereby excluding terminally differentiated effector memory CD45RA+ cells. Measured with immunoSEQ multiplex PCR; TCRdb has only the in-frame clones, and not every one. The sample consists of about 2.1 million clones, about 92% of them appearing once. The CDR3 is 16 amino acids. V dropped 4 bases and J dropped 2 bases, with 12 bases sitting between them. The germline V gene encodes CDR1 ENHRY and CDR2 SYGVKD. Note on this clone: Its antigen is still unknown.

Source material: naive CD8+ T cells from PBMCs. This clonotype was sampled from a man aged 18 to 29 in good health. Some clones in this sample may be carry-over from other donors' samples. The V and J genes are TRBV10-3 and TRBJ2-6, with D possibly being TRBD1 (6 bases). Here the CDR3 reads CAISAADSAGANVLTF. The DNA of the CDR3 is TGTGCCATCAGTGCGGCGGACAGCGCTGGGGCCAACGTCCTGACTTTC.